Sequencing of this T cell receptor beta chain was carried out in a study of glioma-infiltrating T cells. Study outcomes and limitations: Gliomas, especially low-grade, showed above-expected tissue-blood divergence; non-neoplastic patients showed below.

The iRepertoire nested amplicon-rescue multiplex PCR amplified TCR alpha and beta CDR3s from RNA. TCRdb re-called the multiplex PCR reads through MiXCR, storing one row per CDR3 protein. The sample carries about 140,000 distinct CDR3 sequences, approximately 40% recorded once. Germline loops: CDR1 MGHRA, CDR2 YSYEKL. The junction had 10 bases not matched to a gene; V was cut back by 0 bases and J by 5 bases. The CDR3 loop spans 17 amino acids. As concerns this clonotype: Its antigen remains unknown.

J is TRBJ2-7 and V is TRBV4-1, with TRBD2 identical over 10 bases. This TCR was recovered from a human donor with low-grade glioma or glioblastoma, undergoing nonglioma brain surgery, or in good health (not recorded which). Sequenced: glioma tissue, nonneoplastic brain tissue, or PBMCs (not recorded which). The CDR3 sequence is CASSQDLPSGSRNEQYF. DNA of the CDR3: TGCGCCAGCAGCCAAGATCTGCCTAGCGGGAGTCGGAACGAGCAGTACTTC.